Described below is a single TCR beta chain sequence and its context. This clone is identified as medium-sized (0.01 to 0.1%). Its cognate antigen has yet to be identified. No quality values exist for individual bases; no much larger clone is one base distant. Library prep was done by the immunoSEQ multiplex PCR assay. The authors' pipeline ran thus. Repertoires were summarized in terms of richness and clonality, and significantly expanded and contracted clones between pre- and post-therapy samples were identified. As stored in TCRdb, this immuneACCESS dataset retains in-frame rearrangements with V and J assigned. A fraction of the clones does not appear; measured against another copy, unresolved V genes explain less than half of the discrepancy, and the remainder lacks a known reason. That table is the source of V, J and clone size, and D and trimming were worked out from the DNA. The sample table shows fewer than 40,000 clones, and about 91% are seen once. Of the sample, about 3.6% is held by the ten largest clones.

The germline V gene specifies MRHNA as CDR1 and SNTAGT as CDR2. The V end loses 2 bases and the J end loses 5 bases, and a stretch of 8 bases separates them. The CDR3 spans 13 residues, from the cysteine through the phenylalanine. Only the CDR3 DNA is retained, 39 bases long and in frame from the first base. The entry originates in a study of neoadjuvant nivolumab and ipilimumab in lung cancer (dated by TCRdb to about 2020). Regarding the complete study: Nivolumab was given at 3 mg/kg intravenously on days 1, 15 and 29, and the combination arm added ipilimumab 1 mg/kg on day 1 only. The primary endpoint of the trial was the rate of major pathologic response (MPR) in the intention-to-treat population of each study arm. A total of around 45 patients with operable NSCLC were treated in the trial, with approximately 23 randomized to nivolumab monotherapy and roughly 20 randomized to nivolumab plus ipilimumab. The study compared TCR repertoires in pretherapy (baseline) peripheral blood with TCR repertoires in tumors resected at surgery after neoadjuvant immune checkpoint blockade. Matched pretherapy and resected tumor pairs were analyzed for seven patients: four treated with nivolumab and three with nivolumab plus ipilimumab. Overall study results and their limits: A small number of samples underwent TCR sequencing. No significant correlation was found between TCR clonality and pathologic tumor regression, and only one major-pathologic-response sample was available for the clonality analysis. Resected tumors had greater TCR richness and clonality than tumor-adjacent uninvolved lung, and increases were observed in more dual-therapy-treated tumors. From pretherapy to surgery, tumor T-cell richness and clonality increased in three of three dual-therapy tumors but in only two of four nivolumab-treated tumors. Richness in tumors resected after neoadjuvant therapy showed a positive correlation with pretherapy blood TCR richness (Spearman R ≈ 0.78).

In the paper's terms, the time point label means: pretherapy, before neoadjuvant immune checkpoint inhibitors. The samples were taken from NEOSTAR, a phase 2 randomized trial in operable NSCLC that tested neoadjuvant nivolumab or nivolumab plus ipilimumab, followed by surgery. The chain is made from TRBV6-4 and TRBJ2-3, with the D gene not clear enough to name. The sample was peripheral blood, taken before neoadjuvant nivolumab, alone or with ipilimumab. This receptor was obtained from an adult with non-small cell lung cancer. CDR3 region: CASSDKAEDTQYF. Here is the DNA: TGTGCCAGCAGTGACAAGGCAGAAGATACGCAGTATTTT.